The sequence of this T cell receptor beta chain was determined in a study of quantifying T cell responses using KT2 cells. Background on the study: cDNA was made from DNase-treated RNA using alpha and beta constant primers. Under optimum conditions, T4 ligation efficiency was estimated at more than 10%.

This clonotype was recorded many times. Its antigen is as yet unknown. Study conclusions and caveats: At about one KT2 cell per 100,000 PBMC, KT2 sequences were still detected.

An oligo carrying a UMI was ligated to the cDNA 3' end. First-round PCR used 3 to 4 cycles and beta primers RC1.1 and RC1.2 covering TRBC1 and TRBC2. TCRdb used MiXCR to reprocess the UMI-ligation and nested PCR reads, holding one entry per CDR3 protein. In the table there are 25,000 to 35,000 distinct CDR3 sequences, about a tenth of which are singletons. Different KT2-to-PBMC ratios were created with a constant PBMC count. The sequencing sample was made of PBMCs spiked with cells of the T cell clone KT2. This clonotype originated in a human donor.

The CDR3 DNA is TGTGCCAGCAGCCAAGCAATAGCTGAGAACACCATATATTTT. Its translation is CASSQAIAENTIYF. The chain joins TRBV4-2 to TRBJ1-3; D gene uncertain. Trimming cost V 1 base and J 7 bases, with 11 bases left between them. In germline, CDR1 is LGHNA, CDR2 YNFKEQ. The CDR3 totals 14 residues.